The rows below give T cell receptor beta chains drawn from one sample of a study of blood T cell repertoires in COVID-19. Measured with immunoSEQ multiplex PCR; TCRdb has only the in-frame clones, and not every one. The sample includes over 200,000 clones, around 89% of them seen just once. Sequenced input: PBMCs or T cells enriched from blood (not recorded which). Source of these receptors: a man between 35 and 55 years old who had recovered from COVID-19. Each CDR3 is given with its conserved first and last residue. A D gene is named only where the DNA matches it firmly. Where a row states a size, it is once, few, many or the class of an expanded clone; other rows omit it.

v_gene	abundance	len	j_gene	d_gene	CDR3nt	CDR3aa
TRBV7-2	once	17	TRBJ2-2	TRBD2	TGTGCCAGCAGCTTAGAAGCAGCGGGATTAAACACCGGGGAGCTGTTTTTT	CASSLEAAGLNTGELFF
TRBV5-1	medium-sized	14	TRBJ1-1	NA	TGCGCCAGCAGTCCCGACACCTTGAACACTGAAGCTTTCTTT	CASSPDTLNTEAFF
TRBV9	NA	16	TRBJ1-2	TRBD1	TGTGCCAGCAGCGTCCGGGACAGGGAAATGGGCTATGGCTACACCTTC	CASSVRDREMGYGYTF
TRBV7-9	NA	16	TRBJ2-1	TRBD1	TGTGCCAGCAGCAGGGGCCGGGTGGGGACAGAGAATGAGCAGTTCTTC	CASSRGRVGTENEQFF
TRBV28	once	13	TRBJ2-5	NA	TGTGCCAGCAGAAGGGGGGGGAGAGAGACCCAGTACTTC	CASRRGGRETQYF
TRBV7-2	once	16	TRBJ2-2	TRBD2	TGTGCCAGCAGCCAAAGACTAGCGGGAGTTAACGGGGAGCTGTTTTTT	CASSQRLAGVNGELFF
TRBV7-9	once	15	TRBJ2-5	NA	TGTGCCAGCAGCTTACGAGGGACTGATCAAGAGACCCAGTACTTC	CASSLRGTDQETQYF
TRBV13	NA	15	TRBJ1-1	NA	TGTGCCAGCAGCCACACCGAACAGGGTAACACTGAAGCTTTCTTT	CASSHTEQGNTEAFF
TRBV27	NA	14	TRBJ1-2	NA	TGTGCCAGCACCAAGACAGGCAACAACTATGGCTACACCTTC	CASTKTGNNYGYTF
TRBV5-1	NA	19	TRBJ2-3	TRBD2	TGCGCCAGCAGCCTTGCCTCTCTCGGACTAGCGGGGGGAGCAGATACGCAGTATTTT	CASSLASLGLAGGADTQYF
TRBV11-3	NA	15	TRBJ2-7	TRBD2	TGTGCCAGCAGCTTCAGCGGGGGGCTAACCTACGAGCAGTACTTC	CASSFSGGLTYEQYF
TRBV7-2	NA	17	TRBJ1-5	TRBD1	TGTGCCAGCAGCCCGAGGCCAGGACAGGGGGGCAATCAGCCCCAGCATTTT	CASSPRPGQGGNQPQHF
TRBV6-1	NA	16	TRBJ2-5	TRBD2	TGTGCCAGCAGTGTTTTTAGCGGGGGGGCCGGCGAGACCCAGTACTTC	CASSVFSGGAGETQYF
TRBV6-2/TRBV6-3	NA	18	TRBJ1-4	TRBD1	TGTGCCAGCAGCTCGCTAATCGACGGGGGACAGCCTTCCGAAAAACTGTTTTTT	CASSSLIDGGQPSEKLFF
TRBV20-1	NA	14	TRBJ2-1	TRBD2	TGCAGTGCTAGTGTGGCGGGAGGCTACAATGAGCAGTTCTTC	CSASVAGGYNEQFF
TRBV4-3	NA	15	TRBJ2-3	NA	TGCGCCAGCAGCCAAGGTTGGACAGCCCCTGGTACGCAGTATTTT	CASSQGWTAPGTQYF
TRBV9	once	14	TRBJ1-1	TRBD1	TGTGCCAGCAGCGCCGGGACAGGGAGGTTGGGAGCTTTCTTT	CASSAGTGRLGAFF